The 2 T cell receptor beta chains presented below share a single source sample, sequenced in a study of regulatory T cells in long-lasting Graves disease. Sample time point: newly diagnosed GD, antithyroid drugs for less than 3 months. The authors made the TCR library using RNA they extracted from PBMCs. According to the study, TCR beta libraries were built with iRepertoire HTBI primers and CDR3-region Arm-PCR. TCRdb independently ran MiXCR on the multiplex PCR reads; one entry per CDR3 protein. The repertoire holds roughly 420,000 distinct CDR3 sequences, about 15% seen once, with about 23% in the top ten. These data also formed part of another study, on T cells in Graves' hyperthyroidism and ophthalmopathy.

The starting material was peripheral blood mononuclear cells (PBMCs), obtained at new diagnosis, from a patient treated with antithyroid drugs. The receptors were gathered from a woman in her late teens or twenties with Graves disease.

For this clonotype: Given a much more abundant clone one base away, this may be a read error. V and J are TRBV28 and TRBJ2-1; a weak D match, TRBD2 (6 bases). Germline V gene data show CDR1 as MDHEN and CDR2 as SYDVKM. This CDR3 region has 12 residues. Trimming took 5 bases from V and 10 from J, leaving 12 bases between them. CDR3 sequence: CASSTGLYEQFF. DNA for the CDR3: TGTGCCAGCAGTACGGGACTCTACGAGCAGTTCTTC.

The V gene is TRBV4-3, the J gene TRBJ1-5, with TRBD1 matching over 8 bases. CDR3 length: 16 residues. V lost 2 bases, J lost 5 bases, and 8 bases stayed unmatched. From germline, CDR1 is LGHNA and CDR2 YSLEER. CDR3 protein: CASSQSGTGSYQPQHF. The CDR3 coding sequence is TGCGCCAGCAGCCAATCCGGGACAGGAAGTTATCAGCCCCAGCATTTT.